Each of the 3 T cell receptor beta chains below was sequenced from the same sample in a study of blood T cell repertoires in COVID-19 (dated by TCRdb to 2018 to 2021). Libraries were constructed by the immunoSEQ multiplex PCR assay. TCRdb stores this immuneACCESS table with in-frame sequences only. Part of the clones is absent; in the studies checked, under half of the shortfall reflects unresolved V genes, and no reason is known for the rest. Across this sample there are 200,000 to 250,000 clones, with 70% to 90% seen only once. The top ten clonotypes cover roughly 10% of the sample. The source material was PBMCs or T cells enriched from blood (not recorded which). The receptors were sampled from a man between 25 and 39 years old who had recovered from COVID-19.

CDR3 in DNA: TGTGCCAGCAGCCCTCAGCCGGGACAGACTAATTCACCCCTCCACTTT. Protein product: CASSPQPGQTNSPLHF. The chain has TRBV5-5 and TRBJ1-6; 7 bases are shared with TRBD1. The CDR3 length is 16 residues. Germline V CDR1 and CDR2: SGHKS, YYEKEE (reference sequence). The V gene end was trimmed by 4 bases and the J gene end by 6 bases; junction bases not matched to a gene: 10. The whole variable domain, filled in from reference TRBV5-5 and TRBJ1-6, reads DAGVTQSPTHLIKTRGQQVTLRCSPISGHKSVSWYQQVLGQGPQFIFQYYEKEERGRGNFPDRFSARQFPNYSSELNVNALLLGDSALYLCASSPQPGQTNSPLHFGNGTRLTVT.

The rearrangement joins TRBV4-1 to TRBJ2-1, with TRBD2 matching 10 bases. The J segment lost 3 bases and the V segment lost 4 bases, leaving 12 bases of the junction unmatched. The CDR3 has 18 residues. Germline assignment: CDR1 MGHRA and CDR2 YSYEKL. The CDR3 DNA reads TGCGCCAGCAGCCCCTTACTAGCGGGGAATCCCCACTACAATGAGCAGTTCTTC. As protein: CASSPLLAGNPHYNEQFF.

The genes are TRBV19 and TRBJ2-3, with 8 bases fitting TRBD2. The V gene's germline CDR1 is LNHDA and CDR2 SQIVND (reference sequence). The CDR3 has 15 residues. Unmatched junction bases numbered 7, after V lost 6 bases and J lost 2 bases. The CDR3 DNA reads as TGTGCCAGTAGAGCGGGGGTGATTAACACAGATACGCAGTATTTT. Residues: CASRAGVINTDTQYF.